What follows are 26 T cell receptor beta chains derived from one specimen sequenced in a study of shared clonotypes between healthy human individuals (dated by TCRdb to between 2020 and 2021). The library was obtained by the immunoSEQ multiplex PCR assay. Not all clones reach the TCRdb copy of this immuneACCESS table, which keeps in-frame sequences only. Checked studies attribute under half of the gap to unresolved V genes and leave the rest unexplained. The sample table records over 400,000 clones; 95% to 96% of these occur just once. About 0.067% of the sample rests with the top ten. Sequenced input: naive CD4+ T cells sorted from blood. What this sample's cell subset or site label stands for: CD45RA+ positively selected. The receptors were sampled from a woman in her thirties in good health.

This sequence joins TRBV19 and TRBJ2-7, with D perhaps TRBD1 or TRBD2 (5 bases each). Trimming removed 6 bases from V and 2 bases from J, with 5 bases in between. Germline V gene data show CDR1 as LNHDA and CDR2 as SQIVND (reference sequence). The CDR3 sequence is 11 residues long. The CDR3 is CASRGAYEQYF. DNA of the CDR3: TGTGCCAGTAGGGGGGCCTACGAGCAGTACTTC. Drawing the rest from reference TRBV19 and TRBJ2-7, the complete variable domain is DGGITQSPKYLFRKEGQNVTLSCEQNLNHDAMYWYRQDPGQGLRLIYYSQIVNDFQKGDIAEGYSVSREKKESFPLTVTSAQKNPTAFYLCASRGAYEQYFGPGTRLTVT.

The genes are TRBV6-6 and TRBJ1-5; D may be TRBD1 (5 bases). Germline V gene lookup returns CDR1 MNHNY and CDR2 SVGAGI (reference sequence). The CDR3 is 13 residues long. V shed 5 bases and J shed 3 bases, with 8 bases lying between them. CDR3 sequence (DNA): TGTGCCAGCAGTGGGGCCCCCAATCAGCCCCAGCATTTT. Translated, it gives CASSGAPNQPQHF.

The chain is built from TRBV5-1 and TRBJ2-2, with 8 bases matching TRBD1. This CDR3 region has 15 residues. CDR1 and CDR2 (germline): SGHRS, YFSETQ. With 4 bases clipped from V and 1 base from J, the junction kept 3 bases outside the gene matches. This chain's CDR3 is CASSRGTGNTGELFF. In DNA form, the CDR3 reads TGCGCCAGCAGCCGTGGGACAGGGAACACCGGGGAGCTGTTTTTT. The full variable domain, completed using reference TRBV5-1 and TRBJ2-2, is KAGVTQTPRYLIKTRGQQVTLSCSPISGHRSVSWYQQTPGQGLQFLFEYFSETQRNKGNFPGRFSGRQFSNSRSEMNVSTLELGDSALYLCASSRGTGNTGELFFGEGSRLTVL.

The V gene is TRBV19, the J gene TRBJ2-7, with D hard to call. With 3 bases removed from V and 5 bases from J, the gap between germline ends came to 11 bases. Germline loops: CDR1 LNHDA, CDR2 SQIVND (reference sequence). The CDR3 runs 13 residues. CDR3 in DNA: TGTGCCAGTAGTATGGTCCCCCCGGACGAGCAGTACTTC. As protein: CASSMVPPDEQYF.

CDR3 sequence: CASSRHRDSLNTGELFF. The CDR3 coding sequence is TGTGCCAGCAGTCGCCACCGGGACAGCCTTAACACCGGGGAGCTGTTTTTT. The J gene is TRBJ2-2, the V gene TRBV7-2; 7 bases match TRBD1. The CDR3 length is 17 residues. CDR1 and CDR2 (germline): SGHTA, FQGNSA. V lost 6 bases, J lost 2 bases, and 12 bases stayed unmatched.

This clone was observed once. DNA for the CDR3: TGTGCCAGCACCAACTTCTACGAGCAGTACTTC. Translated: CASTNFYEQYF. This chain uses TRBV7-2 with TRBJ2-7; D is unresolved. Germline V gene data show CDR1 as SGHTA and CDR2 as FQGNSA. CDR3 size: 11 residues. V lost 7 bases and J lost 3, with 7 bases in between.

The CDR3 spells CSVCPGPLTDTQYF. The CDR3 bases are TGCAGCGTATGTCCAGGGCCCCTCACAGATACGCAGTATTTT. The chain couples TRBV29-1 to TRBJ2-3, with TRBD1 as a possible D gene (5 bases). The germline V gene has CDR1 SQVTM and CDR2 ANQGSEA. Trimming took 6 bases from V and 2 from J, leaving 15 bases between them. The CDR3 loop spans 14 amino acids.

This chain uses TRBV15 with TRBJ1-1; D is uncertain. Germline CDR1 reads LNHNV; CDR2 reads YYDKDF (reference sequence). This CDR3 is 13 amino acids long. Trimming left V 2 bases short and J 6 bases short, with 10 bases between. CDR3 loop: CATSRNTRAEAFF. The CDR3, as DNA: TGTGCCACCAGCAGAAACACTCGGGCTGAAGCTTTCTTT.

DNA of the CDR3: TGTGCCAGCAGCAGGGGACAGGGAACTAAAAACATTCAGTACTTC. It is translated as CASSRGQGTKNIQYF. The chain employs TRBV5-6 and TRBJ2-4; TRBD1 matches at 9 bases. The V gene end was trimmed by 4 bases and the J gene end by 4 bases; junction bases not matched to a gene: 6. This CDR3 region has 15 residues. Germline CDR1 is SGHDT and CDR2 is YYEEEE. The full variable domain, its missing parts supplied by reference TRBV5-6 and TRBJ2-4, is DAGVTQSPTHLIKTRGQQVTLRCSPKSGHDTVSWYQQALGQGPQFIFQYYEEEERQRGNFPDRFSGHQFPNYSSELNVNALLLGDSALYLCASSRGQGTKNIQYFGAGTRLSVL.

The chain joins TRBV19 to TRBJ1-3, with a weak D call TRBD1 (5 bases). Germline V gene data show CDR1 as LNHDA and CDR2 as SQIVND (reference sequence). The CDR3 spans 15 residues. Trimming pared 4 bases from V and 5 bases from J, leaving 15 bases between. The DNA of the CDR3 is TGTGCCAGTAGTACCGCAGACAGACACCGAAACACCATATATTTT. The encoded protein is CASSTADRHRNTIYF.

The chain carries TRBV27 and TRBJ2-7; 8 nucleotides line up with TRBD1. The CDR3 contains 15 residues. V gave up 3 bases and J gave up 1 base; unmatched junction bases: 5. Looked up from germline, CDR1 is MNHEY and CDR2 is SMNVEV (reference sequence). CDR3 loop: CASSLDWDRSYEQYF. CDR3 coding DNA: TGTGCCAGCAGTTTGGACTGGGACAGGTCCTACGAGCAGTACTTC.

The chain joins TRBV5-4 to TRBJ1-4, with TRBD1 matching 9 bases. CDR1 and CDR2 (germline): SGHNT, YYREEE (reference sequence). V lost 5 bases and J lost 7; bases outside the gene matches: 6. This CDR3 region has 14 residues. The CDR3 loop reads CASRRTGGSEKLFF. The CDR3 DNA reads TGTGCCAGCAGAAGAACAGGGGGCAGTGAAAAACTGTTTTTT.

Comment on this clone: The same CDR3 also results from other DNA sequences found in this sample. This CDR3 reads CASSLGGSNTEAFF. The CDR3 bases are TGTGCCAGCAGCTTGGGGGGGAGCAACACTGAAGCTTTCTTT. V gene TRBV7-9 combines with J gene TRBJ1-1; possible D gene TRBD1, 5 bases. Per the germline V gene, CDR1 is SEHNR and CDR2 is FQNEAQ (reference sequence). V lost 3 bases, J lost 2 bases, and 10 bases lay in between. The CDR3 length is 14 residues. The entire variable domain, with the rest obtained from reference TRBV7-9 and TRBJ1-1, is as follows: DTGVSQNPRHKITKRGQNVTFRCDPISEHNRLYWYRQTLGQGPEFLTYFQNEAQLEKSRLLSDRFSAERPKGSFSTLEIQRTEQGDSAMYLCASSLGGSNTEAFFGQGTRLTVV.

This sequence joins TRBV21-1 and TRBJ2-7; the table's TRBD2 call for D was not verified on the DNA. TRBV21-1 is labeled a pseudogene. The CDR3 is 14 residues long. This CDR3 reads CASTQGRSSYEQYF. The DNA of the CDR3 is TGTGCCAGCACCCAAGGGAGGAGCTCCTACGAGCAGTACTTC.

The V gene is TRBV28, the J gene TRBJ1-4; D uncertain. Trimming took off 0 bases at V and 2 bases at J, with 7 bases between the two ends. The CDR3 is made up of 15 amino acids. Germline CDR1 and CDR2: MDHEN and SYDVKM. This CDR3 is CASSLWQRTNEKLFF. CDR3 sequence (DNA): TGTGCCAGCAGTTTATGGCAGAGGACTAATGAAAAACTGTTTTTT.

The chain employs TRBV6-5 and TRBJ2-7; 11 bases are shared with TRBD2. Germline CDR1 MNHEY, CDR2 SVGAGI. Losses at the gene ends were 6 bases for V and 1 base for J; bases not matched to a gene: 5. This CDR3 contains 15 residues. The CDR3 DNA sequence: TGTGCCAGCAGCCTCGGACTAGCGGGTTCCTACGAGCAGTACTTC. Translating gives CASSLGLAGSYEQYF.

The CDR3 loop reads CASSTAYTQYF. The CDR3 DNA sequence: TGTGCCAGTAGTACCGCGTATACGCAGTATTTT. The V gene is TRBV19, the J gene TRBJ2-3, with no clear D. V lost 4 bases, J lost 7 bases, and 6 bases lay in between. The CDR3 spans 11 residues. Per germline, CDR1 LNHDA and CDR2 SQIVND (reference sequence).

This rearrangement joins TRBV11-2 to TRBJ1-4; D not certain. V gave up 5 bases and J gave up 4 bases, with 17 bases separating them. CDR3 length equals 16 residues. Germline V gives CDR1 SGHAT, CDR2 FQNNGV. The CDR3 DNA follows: TGTGCCAGCAGCCTCGAGACCCTGGGCAATAATGAAAAACTGTTTTTT. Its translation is CASSLETLGNNEKLFF.

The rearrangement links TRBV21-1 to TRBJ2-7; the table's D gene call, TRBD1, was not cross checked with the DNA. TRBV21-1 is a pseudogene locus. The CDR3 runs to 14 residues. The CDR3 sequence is CASSTRTEYHEQYF. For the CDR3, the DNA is TGTGCCAGCAGCACCCGGACAGAGTATCACGAGCAGTACTTC.

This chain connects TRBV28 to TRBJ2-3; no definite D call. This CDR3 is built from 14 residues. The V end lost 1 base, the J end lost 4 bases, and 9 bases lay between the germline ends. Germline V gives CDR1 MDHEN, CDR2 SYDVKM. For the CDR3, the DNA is TGTGCCAGCAGTTTATTGGGCAGAGCAGATACGCAGTATTTT. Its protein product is CASSLLGRADTQYF.

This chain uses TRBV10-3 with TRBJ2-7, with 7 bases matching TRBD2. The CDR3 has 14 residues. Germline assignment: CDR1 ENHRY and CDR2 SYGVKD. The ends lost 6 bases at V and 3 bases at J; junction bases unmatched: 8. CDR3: CAISEDRDYYEQYF. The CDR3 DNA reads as TGTGCCATCAGCGAAGACCGGGACTACTACGAGCAGTACTTC.

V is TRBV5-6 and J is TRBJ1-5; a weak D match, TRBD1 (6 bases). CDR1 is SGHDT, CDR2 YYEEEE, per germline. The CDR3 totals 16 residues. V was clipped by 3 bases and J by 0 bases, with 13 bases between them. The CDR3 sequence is CASSWSYRDSNQPQHF. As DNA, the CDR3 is TGTGCCAGCAGCTGGTCTTACAGGGATAGCAATCAGCCCCAGCATTTT.

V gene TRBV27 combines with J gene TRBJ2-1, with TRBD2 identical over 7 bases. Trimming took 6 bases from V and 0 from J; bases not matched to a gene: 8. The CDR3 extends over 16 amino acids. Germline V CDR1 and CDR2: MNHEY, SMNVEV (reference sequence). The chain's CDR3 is CASSLLASLSYNEQFF. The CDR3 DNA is TGTGCCAGCAGCCTACTAGCGAGCCTCTCCTACAATGAGCAGTTCTTC.

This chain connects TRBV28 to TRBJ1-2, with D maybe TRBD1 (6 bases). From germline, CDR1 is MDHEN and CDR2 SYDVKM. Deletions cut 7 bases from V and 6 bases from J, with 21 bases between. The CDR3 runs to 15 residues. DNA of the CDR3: TGTGCCAGCACCACGGCTGGGGGCCGAGGCGATGGCTACACCTTC. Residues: CASTTAGGRGDGYTF.

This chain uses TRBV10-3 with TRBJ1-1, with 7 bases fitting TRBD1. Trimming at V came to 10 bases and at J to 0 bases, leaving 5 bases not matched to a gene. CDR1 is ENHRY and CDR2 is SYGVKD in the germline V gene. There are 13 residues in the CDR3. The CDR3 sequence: CASSGTVNTEAFF. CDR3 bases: TGTGCCAGCTCTGGGACAGTGAACACTGAAGCTTTCTTT.

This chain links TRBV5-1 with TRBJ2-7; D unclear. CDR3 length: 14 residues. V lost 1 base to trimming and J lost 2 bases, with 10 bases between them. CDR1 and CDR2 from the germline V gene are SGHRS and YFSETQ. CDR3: CASSLRAGPYEQYF. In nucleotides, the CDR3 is TGCGCCAGCAGCTTGAGGGCCGGACCCTACGAGCAGTACTTC.